The TCR beta chain described here comes from a study of cytomegalovirus exposure and HLA in healthy donors (TCRdb year 2017). Background for the entire study: According to an earlier analysis of 550 to 700 of the donors, about 179 million T cells yielded some 120 million unique TCR beta sequences and 250 to 350 Gb of sequence data. The aim of the study was to test whether cataloging public T cell receptors could identify signatures of past pathogen exposure. HLA typing included class I and class II loci at four-digit resolution. An early release that covered more than 550 HLA-typed donors contained approximately 320 gigabases of sequencing data and around 80 million unique TCR sequences. A later analysis re-examined previously published TCR beta repertoires from just over 650 donors and added high-resolution HLA genotyping to investigate patterns of TCR occurrence. Rather than using new phenotypic data, the later analysis identified candidate immune exposures from TCR beta sequences and from how often those sequences occurred across donors. High-throughput TCR immunosequencing, statistical association of individual TCRs with disease status, and machine learning were combined to predict cytomegalovirus infection status. Typing coverage differed by locus: A, B, C, DRB1 and DQB1 were typed in roughly 629-640 donors, DQA1 in 500 to 550, DPA1 in some 600, and DPB1 in just under 490. In an earlier analysis of 587 of the donors, high-throughput TCR beta sequencing was used to judge whether each TCR beta V gene segment behaved as functional or pseudogenic. Using immunosequencing, the study profiled T cell repertoires from approximately 700 subjects and related those repertoires to cytomegalovirus serostatus. Along with the approximately 650-subject first cohort, a separate validation cohort of roughly 110 different subjects was used. A later genetic analysis used genome-wide SNP genotypes for about 65% of the 666 donors, treating that subset as a discovery cohort. Among around 400 genotyped donors of the cohort, an average of approximately 240,000 unique TCR beta nucleotide sequences was sequenced per donor, of which roughly 17% were non-productive. Because of strong linkage in the cohort, roughly five DR-DQ haplotypes were treated as single units for association and clustering. Donor age, sex, ethnicity and CMV serostatus were compiled alongside the repertoire data. All discovery cohort repertoires had been generated on a single sequencing platform. Among the approximately 430 genotyped donors, about 83% belonged to the genetic ancestry cluster associated with self-reported Caucasian donors. General findings and caveats noted by the study authors: When HLA alleles, especially DR and DQ, strongly co-occurred, TCR associations were difficult to assign to individual alleles. A further reported finding was that TCR beta sequences accurately predicted the HLA-A and HLA-B alleles for most subjects in the first cohort. In a later analysis, HLA-associated TCR beta chains showed more clonal expansion and lower generation probabilities than non-associated chains that were equally common. Three of the identified cytomegalovirus-associated TCR beta chains were confirmed in vitro to be specific for cytomegalovirus antigens. Because HLA typing was unavailable for some donors at each locus, only the typed subset was used in association tests. The only immune exposure information available for the cohort was CMV serostatus. Broadly in line with IMGT annotations, most TCR beta V segments showed up in productive rearrangements about 87% or about 30% of the time in an earlier analysis of 450 to 600 of the donors. Only TCR beta chains were sequenced in this cohort, and the absence of alpha or paired-chain data limited detectable features. A later analysis found that most CMV-associated TCR beta chains appeared HLA-restricted, with HLA associations seemingly driven largely by CMV exposure. In a later analysis, several top co-occurrence clusters were reported to appear linked to parvovirus B19, influenza, CMV and Epstein-Barr virus. Because the 87-base-pair reads could not distinguish some IMGT-functional V segments, including TRBV6-2 and TRBV6-3, those segments were excluded. The authors suggested that the approach could potentially be extended to other disease states and immunological phenotypes. A later analysis associated about 17,000 TCR beta sequences with specific HLA alleles at a false discovery rate of 0.05. While some public TCRs were present in many individuals, most TCR sequences turned up only very rarely across donors. The classifier was reported to diagnose cytomegalovirus status with high specificity and sensitivity in both the original cohort and the validation cohort. The study listed 164 TCR beta chains as associated with cytomegalovirus. Because counts were too low, roughly 18 rarely observed V segments, including chromosome 9 orphons, were left out of the earlier analysis of 587 of the donors. A later genetic analysis associated a missense DCLRE1C variant with V-gene and J-gene trimming of TCR beta chains, and an independent cohort replicated the association. Roughly uniform sequencing depth across donors was assumed in presence/absence analyses, although this assumption may not hold. Linkage disequilibrium might explain the correlated functional status among segregating V segments, but an unknown experimental factor could not be excluded. In a later genetic analysis, fewer N-insertions in productive TCRs were reported among donors in an Asian-associated ancestry cluster than the 666-donor mean. A later analysis found that TCR association rates varied across HLA loci, with DRB1 alleles showing the most associated TCRs and HLA-C alleles the fewest. A cluster of highly shared sequence variants was judged likely to be a technical artifact of the sequencing pipeline.

In total, 666 healthy bone marrow donors made up the cohort. All cohort members were sampled while nominally healthy, although unrecorded immune exposures were likely present. The donor tested CMV seropositive, placing the donor among the 290 or so seropositive members of the cohort. Each donor provided a peripheral blood sample, and peripheral blood mononuclear cells were used for TCR beta sequencing. The Qiagen DNeasy Blood Extraction Kit was used to extract genomic DNA from the blood cell samples. The library came from the immunoSEQ multiplex PCR assay. A mixture of 60 forward primers for TCR Vbeta segments and 13 reverse primers for TCR Jbeta segments was used in the multiplex PCR. The CDR3 region of rearranged TCR beta genes was amplified from genomic DNA by a multiplex PCR assay. On the Illumina HiSeq System, the amplified TCR beta libraries were sequenced as 87-base-pair reads. Processing in the source paper ran as follows. Across the 500 to 750 repertoires, a later analysis counted 80 million or so unique TCR beta chains, about 10 million of which were shared by at least two donors. Raw reads were error-corrected and collapsed into unique sequences by a nearest-neighbor algorithm in which closely related sequences were merged to remove PCR and sequencing errors. Alignment of CDR3 sequences to IMGT reference sequences was used to assign V, D and J gene segments. For a sequence to be retained, at least a six-nucleotide match to both a V gene segment and a J gene segment was required. A rearrangement counted as productive if the CDR3 had no stop codons and remained in frame with V and J, and every other rearrangement counted as non-productive. CDR3 was defined according to IMGT convention as the region running from the second conserved V-encoded cysteine to the conserved J-encoded phenylalanine. The earlier analysis of 500 to 600 of the donors excluded sequences that lacked an unambiguous match to a single V gene segment. An earlier analysis of about 600 of the donors called V segments functional above 56.7% productive rearrangements and segregating when the between-donor standard deviation exceeded 5%. To diagnose cytomegalovirus status from the catalog of TCR beta chain sequences, a statistical classification framework was built. A later analysis assigned V and J genes by comparing TCR nucleotide sequences with IMGT/GENE-DB human TR gene sequences. In a later analysis, CDR3 sequences and most-parsimonious VDJ recombination scenarios were assigned using the TCRdist pipeline. In a later analysis, each TCR beta chain was defined by its CDR3 amino acid sequence together with its V-gene family, and reads without a unique V-gene family were excluded. A later analysis removed 500 to 650 highly shared, low-generation-probability nucleotide sequences to deal with suspected cross-contamination and a sequencing artifact. For each public chain, a later analysis derived a clonal expansion index from normalized ranks of inferred template counts within each repertoire. In a later analysis, generation probabilities were computed using a VDJ recombination model fitted to out-of-frame rearrangements, and the results were checked against IGoR. Hypergeometric tests were used in a later analysis to score TCR-TCR, TCR-HLA and TCR-CMV co-occurrence, with a repertoire-size bias correction applied to the TCR pairs. To estimate false discovery rates, a later analysis permuted the HLA or CMV assignments 20 times. In a later analysis, co-occurring TCRs were grouped using DBSCAN, with TCRdist sequence similarity added in when clustering inside HLA-allele-positive subsets. Repertoires with fewer than 30,000 or more than 120,000 public chains were left out of co-occurrence clustering, as were about 5 repertoires with anomalous nucleotide sharing. TCRdb provides this immuneACCESS table in a form limited to in-frame rearrangements. Some clones are lacking; in checked studies, under half of them reflect an unresolved V gene, and why the rest are absent is not known. That table is the source of V, J and clone size, and D and trimming were worked out from the DNA. Here the sample has some 150,000 clones; almost 85% occur a single time. In total, the top ten clones hold 1.4% of the sample.

In regard to this clone: Its cognate antigen has yet to be identified. No qualities accompany the bases; no much larger clone lies one base away.

V loses 7 bases of germline sequence and J loses 4 bases, and the interval between the two ends is 14 bases. CDR1 and CDR2, per the germline V gene, are SNHLY and FYNNEI. Taken from cysteine to phenylalanine, the CDR3 has 14 residues. Here the CDR3 DNA is all that survives: 42 bases in frame from base 1. Source material: PBMCs. This receptor was taken from a young man in good health and CMV-seropositive. The chain couples TRBV2 to TRBJ2-1, and the D gene may be TRBD1, 5 bases matching. The nucleotide sequence reads as follows: TGTGCCAGCACCCCAAAGAGACAGTACAATGAGCAGTTCTTC. Translated, this gives CASTPKRQYNEQFF.